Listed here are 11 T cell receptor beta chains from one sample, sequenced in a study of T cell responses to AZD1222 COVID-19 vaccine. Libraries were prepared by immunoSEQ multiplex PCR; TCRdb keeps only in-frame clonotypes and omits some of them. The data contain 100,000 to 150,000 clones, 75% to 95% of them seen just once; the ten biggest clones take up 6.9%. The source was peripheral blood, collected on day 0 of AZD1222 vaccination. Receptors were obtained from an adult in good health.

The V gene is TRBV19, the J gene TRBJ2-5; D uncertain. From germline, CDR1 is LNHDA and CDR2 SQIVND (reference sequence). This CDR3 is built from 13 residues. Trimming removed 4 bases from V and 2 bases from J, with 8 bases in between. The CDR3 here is CASSKHSQETQYF. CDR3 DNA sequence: TGTGCCAGTAGTAAACATTCACAAGAGACCCAGTACTTC.

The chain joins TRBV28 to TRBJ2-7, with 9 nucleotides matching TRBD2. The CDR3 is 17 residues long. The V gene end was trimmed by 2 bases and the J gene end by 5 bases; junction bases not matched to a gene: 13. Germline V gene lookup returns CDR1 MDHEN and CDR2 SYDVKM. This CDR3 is CASSLPEAGTSINEQYF. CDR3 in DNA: TGTGCCAGCAGTTTACCGGAGGCGGGGACTAGCATCAACGAGCAGTACTTC.

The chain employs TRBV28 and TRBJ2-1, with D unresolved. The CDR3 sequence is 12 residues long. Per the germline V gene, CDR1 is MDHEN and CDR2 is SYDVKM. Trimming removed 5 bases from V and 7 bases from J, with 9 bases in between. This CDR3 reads CASSPLGNEQFF. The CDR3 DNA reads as TGTGCCAGCAGTCCTCTGGGGAATGAGCAGTTCTTC.

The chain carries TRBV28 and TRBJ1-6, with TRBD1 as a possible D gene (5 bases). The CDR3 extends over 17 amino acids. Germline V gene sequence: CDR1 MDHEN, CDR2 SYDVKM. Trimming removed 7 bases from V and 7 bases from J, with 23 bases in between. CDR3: CASNPYVGGAWNSPLHF. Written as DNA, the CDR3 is TGTGCCAGCAATCCCTATGTTGGAGGGGCATGGAATTCACCCCTCCACTTT.

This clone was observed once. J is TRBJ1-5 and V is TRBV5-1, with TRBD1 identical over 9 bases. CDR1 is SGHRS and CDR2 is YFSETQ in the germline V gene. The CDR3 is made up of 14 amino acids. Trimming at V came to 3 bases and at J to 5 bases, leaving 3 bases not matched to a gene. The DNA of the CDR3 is TGCGCCAGCAGCTCGGGACAGGGAGATCAGCCCCAGCATTTT. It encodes CASSSGQGDQPQHF.

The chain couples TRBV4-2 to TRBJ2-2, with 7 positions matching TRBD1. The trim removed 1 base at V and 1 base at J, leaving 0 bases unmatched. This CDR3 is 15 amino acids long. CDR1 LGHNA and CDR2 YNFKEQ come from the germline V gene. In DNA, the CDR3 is TGTGCCAGCAGCCAAGGGACAGGGAACACCGGGGAGCTGTTTTTT. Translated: CASSQGTGNTGELFF.

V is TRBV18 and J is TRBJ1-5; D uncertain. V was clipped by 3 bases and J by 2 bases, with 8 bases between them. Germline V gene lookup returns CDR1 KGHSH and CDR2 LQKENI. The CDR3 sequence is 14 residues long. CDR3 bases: TGTGCCAGCTCACCTGGGTCGGGCAATCAGCCCCAGCATTTT. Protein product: CASSPGSGNQPQHF.

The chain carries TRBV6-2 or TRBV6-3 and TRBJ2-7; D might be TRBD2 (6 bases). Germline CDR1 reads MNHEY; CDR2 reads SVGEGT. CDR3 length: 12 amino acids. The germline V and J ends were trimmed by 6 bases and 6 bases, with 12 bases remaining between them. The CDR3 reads CASSLPGVEQYF. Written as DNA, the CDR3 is TGTGCCAGCAGCCTTCCGGGGGTCGAGCAGTACTTC.

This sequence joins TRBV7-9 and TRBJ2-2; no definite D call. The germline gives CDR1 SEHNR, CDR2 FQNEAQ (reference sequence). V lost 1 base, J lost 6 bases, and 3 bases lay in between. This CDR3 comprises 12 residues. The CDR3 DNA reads TGTGCCAGCAGCTTAGGGGCCGGGGAGCTGTTTTTT. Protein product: CASSLGAGELFF.

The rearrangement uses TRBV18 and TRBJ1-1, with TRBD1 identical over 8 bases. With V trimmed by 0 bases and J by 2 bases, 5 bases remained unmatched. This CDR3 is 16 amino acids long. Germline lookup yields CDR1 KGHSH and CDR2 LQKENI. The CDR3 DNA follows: TGTGCCAGCTCACCACCGGGACAGGTTGGCAACACTGAAGCTTTCTTT. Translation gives CASSPPGQVGNTEAFF.

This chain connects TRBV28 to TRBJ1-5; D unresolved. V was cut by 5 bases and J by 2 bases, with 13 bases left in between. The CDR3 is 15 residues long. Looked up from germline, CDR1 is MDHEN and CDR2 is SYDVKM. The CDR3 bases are TGTGCCAGCAGTCACCCGCCGGAGGGCAATCAGCCCCAGCATTTT. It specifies CASSHPPEGNQPQHF. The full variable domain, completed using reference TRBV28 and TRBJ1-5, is DVKVTQSSRYLVKRTGEKVFLECVQDMDHENMFWYRQDPGLGLRLIYFSYDVKMKEKGDIPEGYSVSREKKERFSLILESASTNQTSMYLCASSHPPEGNQPQHFGDGTRLSIL.